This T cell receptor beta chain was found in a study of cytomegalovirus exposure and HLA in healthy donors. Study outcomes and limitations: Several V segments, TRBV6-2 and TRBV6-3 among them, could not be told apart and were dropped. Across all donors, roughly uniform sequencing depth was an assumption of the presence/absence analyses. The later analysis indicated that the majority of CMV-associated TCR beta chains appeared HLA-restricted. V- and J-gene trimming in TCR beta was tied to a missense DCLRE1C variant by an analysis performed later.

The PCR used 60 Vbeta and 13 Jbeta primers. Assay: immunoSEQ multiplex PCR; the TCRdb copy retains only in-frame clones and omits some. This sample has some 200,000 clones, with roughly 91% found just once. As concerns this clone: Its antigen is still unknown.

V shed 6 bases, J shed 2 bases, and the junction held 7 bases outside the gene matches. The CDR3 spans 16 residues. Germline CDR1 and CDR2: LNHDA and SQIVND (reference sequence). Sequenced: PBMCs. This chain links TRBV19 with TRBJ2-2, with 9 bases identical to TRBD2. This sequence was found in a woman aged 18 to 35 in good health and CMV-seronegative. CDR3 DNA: TGTGCCAGTAGGACGACGACTAGCGGAAACACCGGGGAGCTGTTTTTT. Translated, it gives CASRTTTSGNTGELFF.